Presented here are 9 T cell receptor beta chains from one specimen sequenced in a study of beta chain features in type 1 diabetes. Their antigen targets remain unknown. Expressed TCRB transcripts were sequenced because the isolated RNA had all been reverse transcribed beforehand. Repertoires were generated with immunoSEQ multiplex PCR, while TCRdb's copy carries only in-frame clones and drops some. The sample contains about 280,000 clones, approximately 16% of which appear only once. Overall study results and limits: All four CD4+ subsets from Type 1 diabetes patients carried moderately but significantly shorter TCRB CDR3s.

Sequenced input: naive CD4+ T cells from blood. Every receptor here comes from a man aged 18 to 35 with type 1 diabetes.

Only a few counts were recorded for this clone. The chain uses TRBV30 and TRBJ2-5; D possibly corresponds to TRBD2 (7 bases). The V gene lost 5 bases and the J gene lost 11 bases, with 15 bases spanning the gap. Germline assignment: CDR1 GTSNPN and CDR2 SVGIG (reference sequence). The CDR3 has 11 amino acids. CDR3 sequence: CAWGTGREQYF. CDR3 bases: TGTGCCTGGGGAACAGGGAGGGAGCAGTACTTC.

Only a few counts were recorded for this clone. The chain employs TRBV7-9 and TRBJ2-7; tentatively, D is TRBD2 (6 bases). Per germline, CDR1 SEHNR and CDR2 FQNEAQ (reference sequence). This CDR3 comprises 13 residues. Trimming took 7 bases from V and 4 from J, leaving 14 bases between them. CDR3 region: CASTPEGTYEQYF. The CDR3 DNA is TGTGCCAGCACCCCGGAGGGGACTTACGAGCAGTACTTC. The whole variable domain, remainder taken from reference TRBV7-9 and TRBJ2-7, is DTGVSQNPRHKITKRGQNVTFRCDPISEHNRLYWYRQTLGQGPEFLTYFQNEAQLEKSRLLSDRFSAERPKGSFSTLEIQRTEQGDSAMYLCASTPEGTYEQYFGPGTRLTVT.

Only one count was recorded for this clone. This chain connects TRBV5-1 to TRBJ2-3, with D possibly TRBD2 on 6 matching bases. The germline V gene has CDR1 SGHRS and CDR2 YFSETQ. There are 15 residues in the CDR3. Trimming stripped 0 bases from V and 10 bases from J, with 18 bases between. CDR3 sequence (DNA): TGCGCCAGCAGCTTGGAAGGGTCCGGCGGGGCTTCGCAGTATTTT. Translating gives CASSLEGSGGASQYF.

This chain uses TRBV5-4 with TRBJ2-5; TRBD1 matches 8 bases. V was clipped by 4 bases and J by 5 bases; unmatched bases: 13. This CDR3 comprises 16 residues. CDR1 is SGHNT, CDR2 YYREEE, per germline (reference sequence). The chain's CDR3 is CASSTTGQDIRETQYF. The CDR3 coding sequence is TGTGCCAGCAGCACAACGGGACAGGACATACGCGAGACCCAGTACTTC.

The sample holds a few counts of this clone. This chain connects TRBV6-4 to TRBJ2-3, with 9 bases identical to TRBD1. Germline CDR1 is MRHNA and CDR2 is SNTAGT. After removal of 6 bases from V and 4 bases from J, the junction contained 5 bases not matched to a gene. This CDR3 spans 14 amino acids. The CDR3 DNA sequence: TGTGCCAGCAGACAGGGGGCTAGCGCAGATACGCAGTATTTT. It codes for CASRQGASADTQYF.

This clone has ten or more counts. V is TRBV29-1 and J is TRBJ2-1, with 10 bases matching TRBD2. CDR1 and CDR2 (germline): SQVTM, ANQGSEA. The CDR3 is 14 amino acids. V gave up 8 bases and J gave up 7 bases; unmatched junction bases: 11. CDR3 nucleotide sequence: TGCAGCATCAGGGGGCTAGCGGGAGATAATGAGCAGTTCTTC. It yields the protein CSIRGLAGDNEQFF.

The rearrangement uses TRBV5-4 and TRBJ1-4, with D maybe TRBD1 (5 bases). V dropped 0 bases and J dropped 2 bases, with 11 bases sitting between them. CDR3 length equals 16 residues. Looked up from germline, CDR1 is SGHNT and CDR2 is YYREEE (reference sequence). CDR3: CASSLGQGLTNEKLFF. CDR3 bases: TGTGCCAGCAGCTTGGGGCAGGGACTGACTAATGAAAAACTGTTTTTT. The full variable domain, completed using reference TRBV5-4 and TRBJ1-4, is ETGVTQSPTHLIKTRGQQVTLRCSSQSGHNTVSWYQQALGQGPQFIFQYYREEENGRGNFPPRFSGLQFPNYSSELNVNALELDDSALYLCASSLGQGLTNEKLFFGSGTQLSVL.

The chain recombines TRBV5-6 with TRBJ2-5; D possibly corresponds to TRBD2 (6 bases). Germline CDR1 is SGHDT and CDR2 is YYEEEE. Trimming took 2 bases from V and 9 from J, leaving 17 bases between them. This CDR3 contains 14 residues. The chain's CDR3 is CASSFVGGRRSQYF. The DNA for the CDR3 is TGTGCCAGCAGCTTCGTTGGTGGGAGGAGATCCCAGTACTTC. Together with reference TRBV5-6 and TRBJ2-5, the CDR3 gives the full variable domain: DAGVTQSPTHLIKTRGQQVTLRCSPKSGHDTVSWYQQALGQGPQFIFQYYEEEERQRGNFPDRFSGHQFPNYSSELNVNALLLGDSALYLCASSFVGGRRSQYFGPGTRLLVL.

V gene TRBV30 combines with J gene TRBJ2-7; D gene uncertain. V was cut by 5 bases and J by 0 bases, with 11 bases left in between. The CDR3 extends over 13 amino acids. Per germline, CDR1 GTSNPN and CDR2 SVGIG (reference sequence). The DNA of the CDR3 is TGTGCCTGGGCCCCCGCGGTCTCCTACGAGCAGTACTTC. This codes for CAWAPAVSYEQYF.